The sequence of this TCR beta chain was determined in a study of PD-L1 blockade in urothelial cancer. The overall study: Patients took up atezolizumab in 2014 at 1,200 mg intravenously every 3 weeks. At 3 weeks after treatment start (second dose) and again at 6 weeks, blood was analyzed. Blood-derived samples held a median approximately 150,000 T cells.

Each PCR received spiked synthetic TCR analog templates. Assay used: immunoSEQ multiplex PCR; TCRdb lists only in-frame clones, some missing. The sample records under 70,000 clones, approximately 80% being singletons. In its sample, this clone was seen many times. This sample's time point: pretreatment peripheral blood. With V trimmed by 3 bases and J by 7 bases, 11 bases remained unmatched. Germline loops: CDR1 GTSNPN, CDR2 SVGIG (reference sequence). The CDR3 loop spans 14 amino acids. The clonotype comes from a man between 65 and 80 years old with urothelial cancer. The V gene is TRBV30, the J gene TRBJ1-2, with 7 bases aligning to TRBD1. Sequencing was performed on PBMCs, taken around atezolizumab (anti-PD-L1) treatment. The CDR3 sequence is CAWSRRVQGIGYTF. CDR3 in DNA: TGTGCCTGGAGCCGACGGGTACAGGGGATTGGCTACACCTTC.